The clone carrying this T cell receptor (beta chain) has a single count. The authors' processing: Using reference gene primer amplification, nucleated cell counts were estimated. Here immunoSEQ multiplex PCR was the method, and the copy in TCRdb shows in-frame clones only, minus some. The V and J calls and clone size were taken over from that table, and D and trimming were inferred from the DNA. There are under 250,000 clones in the sample; more than 75% occur only once, and around 5.9% lies in the top ten. CDR3 length equals 17 residues. These data are taken from a study of blood T cell repertoires in COVID-19. Study-level background: From the United States, Italy and Spain came samples of acute and convalescent COVID-19. Sample material is recorded as cDNA or gDNA derived from T cells, B-cell-depleted T cells, or PBMCs.

The rearrangement links TRBV21-1 to TRBJ1-6. TRBV21-1 is an annotated pseudogene. The sequence derives from a woman between 35 and 50 years old with COVID-19, enrolled during active disease. The sample was peripheral blood. CDR3 sequence (DNA): TGTGCCAGCAGCTCGGAGGGGTACCGCTCCTATAATTCACCCCTCCACTTT. Protein: CASSSEGYRSYNSPLHF.